Below, 22 T cell receptor beta chains from the same sample are listed, as sequenced in a study of cytomegalovirus exposure and HLA in healthy donors. Generated by immunoSEQ multiplex PCR, the TCRdb table keeps only in-frame clones and is missing some. The sample includes some 49,000 clones, roughly 93% of them seen just once. Sequences were obtained from PBMCs. Receptor source: a man between 18 and 29 years old in good health and CMV-seronegative.

The chain uses TRBV30 and TRBJ2-7; TRBD1 matches at 8 bases. This CDR3 is built from 14 residues. Germline CDR1 reads GTSNPN; CDR2 reads SVGIG (reference sequence). With 3 bases clipped from V and 1 base from J, the junction kept 5 bases outside the gene matches. CDR3 in amino acids: CAWRDRAKSYEQYF. CDR3 nucleotides: TGTGCCTGGAGGGACAGGGCTAAGTCCTACGAGCAGTACTTC. The variable domain in full, with the rest retrieved from reference TRBV30 and TRBJ2-7, is SQTIHQWPATLVQPVGSPLSLECTVEGTSNPNLYWYRQAAGRGLQLLFYSVGIGQISSEVPQNLSASRPQDRQFILSSKKLLLSDSGFYLCAWRDRAKSYEQYFGPGTRLTVT.

V is TRBV6-1 and J is TRBJ2-5; 9 bases are a match to TRBD2. The V gene end was trimmed by 6 bases and the J gene end by 4 bases; junction bases not matched to a gene: 9. The CDR3 has 15 amino acids. Germline CDR1 and CDR2: MNHNS and SASEGT. The CDR3 coding sequence is TGTGCCAGCAGCGATTTACGTAGCGGGAGAGAGACCCAGTACTTC. Encoded protein: CASSDLRSGRETQYF.

The CDR3 DNA is TGTGCCAGCAGCCTACTCAGGGGTACCCTACATCTCCCTGAGCAGTTCTTC. Its translation: CASSLLRGTLHLPEQFF. This rearrangement joins TRBV5-6 to TRBJ2-1; weak D call: TRBD1 (6 bases). CDR3 length equals 17 residues. Trimming removed 4 bases at V and 9 bases at J, with 26 bases between. Germline assignment: CDR1 SGHDT and CDR2 YYEEEE.

The genes are TRBV7-3 and TRBJ2-3; TRBD1 is a possible D gene (6 bases). The germline gives CDR1 SGHTA, CDR2 FQGTGA. V was clipped by 5 bases and J by 0 bases, with 12 bases between them. The CDR3 extends over 15 amino acids. CDR3 residues: CASSHSGASTDTQYF. The CDR3 nucleotides are TGTGCCAGCAGCCACTCAGGGGCTAGCACAGATACGCAGTATTTT.

This clone has only one observation. V gene TRBV27 combines with J gene TRBJ2-1; 9 bases line up with TRBD2. Germline CDR1 reads MNHEY; CDR2 reads SMNVEV (reference sequence). The CDR3 extends over 15 amino acids. V was clipped by 5 bases and J by 7 bases; unmatched bases: 9. CDR3 DNA sequence: TGTGCCAGCAGTCCACTAGCGGGTAGCCCAAATGAGCAGTTCTTC. It is translated as CASSPLAGSPNEQFF.

V usage is TRBV6-4 and J usage is TRBJ2-2; the match to TRBD2 covers 9 bases. V lost 5 bases to trimming and J lost 1 base; unmatched junction nucleotides: 2. The CDR3 totals 15 residues. CDR1 and CDR2 (germline): MRHNA, SNTAGT. CDR3: CASSRTSENTGELFF. The CDR3 nucleotides read TGTGCCAGCAGTAGGACTAGCGAGAACACCGGGGAGCTGTTTTTT.

This clone has only one observation. The gene calls are TRBV7-9 and TRBJ1-5, with D unresolved. Trimming stripped 1 base from V and 6 bases from J, with 7 bases between. Germline CDR1 is SEHNR and CDR2 is FQNEAQ (reference sequence). This CDR3 has 13 amino acids. As DNA, the CDR3 is TGTGCCAGCAGCTTAGATTCAGTTCAGCCCCAGCATTTT. The encoded protein is CASSLDSVQPQHF.

This clone was seen a single time. The gene calls are TRBV27 and TRBJ2-2; D gene ambiguous. With 3 bases removed from V and 4 bases from J, the gap between germline ends came to 9 bases. The V gene's germline CDR1 is MNHEY and CDR2 SMNVEV (reference sequence). The CDR3 contains 14 residues. CDR3 DNA sequence: TGTGCCAGCAGTTTTCGGGTTCCCACCGGGGAGCTGTTTTTT. Its translation: CASSFRVPTGELFF.

This chain connects TRBV7-9 to TRBJ2-1, with 7 positions matching TRBD2. Germline loops: CDR1 SEHNR, CDR2 FQNEAQ (reference sequence). J was trimmed by 5 bases and V by 5 bases; bases with no gene match: 9. There are 15 residues in the CDR3. The CDR3 DNA follows: TGTGCCAGCAGCCGAGGCACTAGCGCTAACAATGAGCAGTTCTTC. It encodes CASSRGTSANNEQFF.

The chain has TRBV7-9 and TRBJ2-7; 12 positions agree with TRBD1. The CDR3 extends over 19 amino acids. J lost 3 bases, V lost 3 bases, and 15 bases had no gene match. The germline CDR1 and CDR2 sequences are SEHNR and FQNEAQ (reference sequence). The DNA of the CDR3 is TGTGCCAGCAGCTTCTCCTGGGGACAGGGGGCGCGAGGGGACTACGAGCAGTACTTC. Its translation is CASSFSWGQGARGDYEQYF.

This clone was found once. The CDR3 here is CASSFTGDGYTF. DNA for the CDR3: TGTGCCAGCAGCTTTACAGGGGATGGCTACACCTTC. This chain links TRBV7-9 with TRBJ1-2; 7 nucleotides line up with TRBD1. Per germline, CDR1 SEHNR and CDR2 FQNEAQ (reference sequence). With V trimmed by 3 bases and J by 6 bases, 1 base remained unmatched. The CDR3 totals 12 residues. The full variable domain, completed using reference TRBV7-9 and TRBJ1-2, is DTGVSQNPRHKITKRGQNVTFRCDPISEHNRLYWYRQTLGQGPEFLTYFQNEAQLEKSRLLSDRFSAERPKGSFSTLEIQRTEQGDSAMYLCASSFTGDGYTFGSGTRLTVV.

This clone was seen just once. V is TRBV6-1 and J is TRBJ2-5, with 10 positions matching TRBD2. CDR1 MNHNS and CDR2 SASEGT come from the germline V gene. The CDR3 length is 14 residues. The V segment lost 6 bases and the J segment 5 bases; nucleotides outside the gene matches: 6. CDR3 region: CASRRVTSGETQYF. In DNA, the CDR3 is TGTGCCAGCAGACGAGTGACTAGCGGGGAGACCCAGTACTTC.

The chain links TRBV28 to TRBJ2-7; D possibly corresponds to TRBD2 (6 bases). Germline CDR1 reads MDHEN; CDR2 reads SYDVKM. Trimming pared 3 bases from V and 0 bases from J, leaving 12 bases between. CDR3 length equals 15 residues. CDR3 protein: CASSFASESSYEQYF. The CDR3 nucleotides read TGTGCCAGCAGTTTCGCTAGCGAGAGCTCCTACGAGCAGTACTTC.

The V call is TRBV6-5, the J call TRBJ1-1, with TRBD1 matching over 8 bases. CDR1 is MNHEY, CDR2 SVGAGI, per germline. CDR3 length: 13 amino acids. CDR3 nucleotide sequence: TGTATTACCCAGGGGGCCTTTGACACTGAAGCTTTCTTT. This sequence encodes CITQGAFDTEAFF.

This clone appeared once. The gene calls are TRBV6-1 and TRBJ2-2; tentatively, D is TRBD1 (6 bases). CDR1 MNHNS and CDR2 SASEGT come from the germline V gene. CDR3 length: 14 residues. V was pared by 6 bases and J by 3 bases, with 11 bases between. The CDR3 reads CASRLTGYTGELFF. The CDR3 DNA reads as TGTGCCAGCAGGCTTACAGGGTACACCGGGGAGCTGTTTTTT.

This chain uses TRBV28 with TRBJ2-1, with D tentatively TRBD1 (5 bases). CDR1 and CDR2 (germline): MDHEN, SYDVKM. The CDR3 sequence is 13 residues long. Trimming took off 7 bases at V and 5 bases at J, with 12 bases between the two ends. CDR3 DNA: TGTGCCAGCACTACACCAGGGAACAATGAGCAGTTCTTC. As protein: CASTTPGNNEQFF.

The V and J genes are TRBV28 and TRBJ2-5, with 12 nucleotides matching TRBD2. Germline-derived CDR1 and CDR2 are MDHEN and SYDVKM. The CDR3 contains 18 residues. The V and J ends lost 4 bases and 4 bases, in that order; junction bases with no gene match: 13. Here the CDR3 reads CASSSPSGRALIGETQYF. CDR3 DNA sequence: TGTGCCAGCAGTTCCCCTAGCGGGAGGGCCTTAATTGGAGAGACCCAGTACTTC.

This clone came up once. V usage is TRBV4-1 and J usage is TRBJ2-7; no firm D call. This CDR3 region has 15 residues. Trimming cost V 1 base and J 2 bases, with 12 bases left between them. The V gene's germline CDR1 is MGHRA and CDR2 YSYEKL. The CDR3 here is CASSQVAHATYEQYF. CDR3 in DNA: TGCGCCAGCAGCCAAGTGGCCCACGCAACCTACGAGCAGTACTTC.

This chain links TRBV4-1 with TRBJ1-1; the D is unclear. Trimming removed 1 base at V and 5 bases at J, with 8 bases between. The germline V gene encodes CDR1 MGHRA and CDR2 YSYEKL. The CDR3 spans 13 residues. This CDR3 reads CASSQAGNTEAFF. DNA for the CDR3: TGCGCCAGCAGCCAAGCCGGGAATACTGAAGCTTTCTTT.

The V call is TRBV5-1, the J call TRBJ1-1; 8 bases agree with TRBD1. The length of the CDR3 is 14 residues. Germline trimming cut 4 bases from V and 3 bases from J; bases unmatched to any gene: 5. The germline V gene encodes CDR1 SGHRS and CDR2 YFSETQ. Here the CDR3 reads CASSRQGADTEAFF. The CDR3 nucleotides read TGCGCCAGCAGCAGGCAGGGGGCCGACACTGAAGCTTTCTTT.

V usage is TRBV5-1 and J usage is TRBJ1-2; no definite D call. This CDR3 has 13 residues. Germline CDR1 SGHRS, CDR2 YFSETQ. The germline V and J ends were trimmed by 0 bases and 2 bases, with 5 bases remaining between them. The CDR3 spells CASSLGANYGYTF. The CDR3 region has the DNA TGCGCCAGCAGCTTGGGCGCAAACTATGGCTACACCTTC.

This sequence joins TRBV6-1 and TRBJ1-2; a weak D match, TRBD1 (5 bases). Trimming took 2 bases from V and 4 from J, leaving 20 bases between them. Germline assignment: CDR1 MNHNS and CDR2 SASEGT. CDR3 length equals 17 residues. The CDR3 loop reads CASSERGEGTPGYGYTF. CDR3 bases: TGTGCCAGCAGTGAAAGAGGGGAAGGGACTCCCGGCTATGGCTACACCTTC.